The 4 T cell receptor beta chains below were found in one sample sequenced in a study of graft-versus-host responses after intestinal transplantation. These receptors lack a known antigen. Repertoires were generated with immunoSEQ multiplex PCR, while TCRdb's copy carries only in-frame clones and drops some. This sample has tens of thousands of clones, with roughly 90% found just once. The sequences come from unstimulated CD4+ T cells sorted from spleen or lymph node cells, collected before intestinal transplant. The receptors stem from a human donor who received an intestinal transplant.

The rearrangement joins TRBV2 to TRBJ2-1; 9 bases match TRBD2. This CDR3 comprises 14 residues. Germline trimming cut 5 bases from V and 6 bases from J; bases unmatched to any gene: 5. CDR1 and CDR2 (germline): SNHLY, FYNNEI. The CDR3 DNA reads TGTGCCAGCAGTAGGCGGGAGGGGAGCAATGAGCAGTTCTTC. It encodes CASSRREGSNEQFF. Full variable domain (remainder filled in from reference TRBV2 and TRBJ2-1): EPEVTQTPSHQVTQMGQEVILRCVPISNHLYFYWYRQILGQKVEFLVSFYNNEISEKSEIFDDQFSVERPDGSNFTLKIRSTKLEDSAMYFCASSRREGSNEQFFGPGTRLTVL.

The chain employs TRBV29-1 and TRBJ2-3; 10 nucleotides line up with TRBD1. The germline CDR1 and CDR2 sequences are SQVTM and ANQGSEA. V shed 6 bases and J 6 bases; nucleotides not matched to a gene: 12. This CDR3 comprises 15 residues. The DNA of the CDR3 is TGCAGCGTCCACAAGTGGACAGGGGGATCGGATACGCAGTATTTT. Translating it yields CSVHKWTGGSDTQYF.

About this clone: The same CDR3 is also encoded by other DNA sequences in this sample. This chain joins TRBV2 and TRBJ2-3, with 9 bases aligning to TRBD2. CDR3 length equals 16 residues. Trimming cost V 9 bases and J 2 bases; bases outside gene matches: 12. Germline-derived CDR1 and CDR2 are SNHLY and FYNNEI. CDR3 region: CASRRRLAGTTDTQYF. CDR3 bases: TGTGCCAGTCGAAGAAGGCTAGCGGGGACCACAGATACGCAGTATTTT. Supplemented by reference TRBV2 and TRBJ2-3, the full variable domain reads EPEVTQTPSHQVTQMGQEVILRCVPISNHLYFYWYRQILGQKVEFLVSFYNNEISEKSEIFDDQFSVERPDGSNFTLKIRSTKLEDSAMYFCASRRRLAGTTDTQYFGPGTRLTVL.

The chain recombines TRBV5-1 with TRBJ2-7; D is tentatively TRBD1 or TRBD2 (5 bases each). Trimming took off 1 base at V and 6 bases at J, with 17 bases between the two ends. This CDR3 region has 15 residues. Germline V CDR1 and CDR2: SGHRS, YFSETQ. For the CDR3, the DNA is TGCGCCAGCAGCTTGAGGGTGGGGGAGCCGTCCGAGCAGTACTTC. Residues: CASSLRVGEPSEQYF.